The present entry profiles one T cell receptor beta chain with its context. Its recognized antigen is unknown. No much larger clonotype is one base removed from it; base qualities were not supplied. This sample was included in a study of blood T cell repertoires in COVID-19 (TCRdb year 2020). Describing the broader study: Samples covering the acute and convalescent phases of COVID-19 were provided by collaborators in the United States, Italy and Spain. The material from the prospective study consisted of cDNA or gDNA derived from T cells, B-cell-depleted T cells, or PBMCs. Deeply sampled blood TCRbeta repertoires from subjects exposed to, actively infected with, or recovered from COVID-19 were included in the dataset. The repertoires were released in a freely available public database intended as a resource for research on the immune response to SARS-CoV-2. Samples were obtained from the ongoing ImmuneRACE study (first 160 participants) and from about 1,300 subjects provided by 6 global collaborators. The sample metadata nearly always contained a de-identified subject ID, COVID-19 status, age in years and sex. Where available, HLA class I and class II types were obtained from metadata supplied by the sample provider rather than from assay-based typing. Overall results and qualifications from the work: How much clinical and demographic metadata was included differed by source and by participant, and the metadata was provided uncurated.

One collaborating source in Seattle enrolled patients while the patients were actively infected and followed the patients over time throughout the course of disease. The collaborating institutions used their own protocols to collect whole blood in K2EDTA tubes. Collaborator samples were shipped for TCRbeta analysis as frozen whole blood, isolated PBMCs, or DNA extracted from either sample type. The trim is 0 bases for V and 3 bases for J, with a gap of 14 bases between the germline ends. Based on the germline V gene (reference sequence), the CDR1 and CDR2 sequences are SGHNT and YYREEE. There are 16 amino acids in the CDR3, from cysteine to phenylalanine inclusive. Only the CDR3 part of the read is kept: 48 bases, read in frame from the first base. TCRbeta CDR3 regions were amplified from genomic DNA by means of the immunoSEQ Assay, a bias-controlled multiplex PCR. Turning to the authors' computational methods: The number of nucleated cells in each sample was estimated by amplification of reference gene primers within the assay. Sequence reads were collapsed and filtered to measure the absolute abundance of every unique TCRbeta CDR3 rearrangement. For each sample, productive Simpson clonality was calculated as the square root of Simpson's diversity index over productive rearrangements. The table was pulled from immuneACCESS by TCRdb, which kept in-frame rearrangements only. Such tables lose some clones; where checked, under half of the loss comes from unresolved V genes, and the rest has no known cause. The V and J calls and the clone size are those of that table, but D and trimming were determined from the DNA. In this sample the table shows hundreds of thousands of clones, approximately 86% of which occur a single time. The ten largest make up 7.1% of the sample.

The specimen was peripheral blood. This chain is built from TRBV5-4 and TRBJ2-3; tentative D gene TRBD2, with 7 bases matching. The origin of this receptor is a woman aged 55-70 years with COVID-19, enrolled during active disease. In nucleotide form, the sequence is TGTGCCAGCAGCTTGGAGGGGGGGGCCGGGACAGATACGCAGTATTTT. The translation is CASSLEGGAGTDTQYF.